What follows are 17 T cell receptor beta chains derived from one specimen sequenced in a study of cytomegalovirus exposure and HLA in healthy donors. In the PCR, 60 Vbeta and 13 Jbeta primers were used. The table came from immunoSEQ multiplex PCR; TCRdb's copy has only in-frame clones and leaves some out. Here the sample spans about 160,000 clones, more than 65% being singletons. Sequencing input: PBMCs. The receptors here all came from a male donor in good health and CMV-seronegative.

The chain combines TRBV29-1 with TRBJ2-1, with 8 bases aligning to TRBD2. CDR1 is SQVTM, CDR2 ANQGSEA, per germline. J gave up 6 bases and V 5 bases, and 9 bases lay outside the gene matches. The length of the CDR3 is 14 residues. The CDR3 loop is CSVRVAGGPNEQFF. For the CDR3, the DNA is TGCAGCGTTAGGGTGGCGGGAGGTCCCAATGAGCAGTTCTTC.

This clone was counted a few times. The gene calls are TRBV25-1 and TRBJ2-7, with TRBD2 matching 11 bases. The CDR3 covers 14 residues. Germline values: CDR1 MGHDK, CDR2 SYGVNS. Trimming took 4 bases from V and 12 from J; bases not matched to a gene: 11. The CDR3 spells CASSVPGLAVLWYF. CDR3 nucleotide sequence: TGTGCCAGCAGTGTACCGGGACTAGCGGTATTATGGTACTTC.

The chain links TRBV7-3 to TRBJ2-3; weak D call: TRBD2 (6 bases). The CDR3 totals 16 residues. Trimming stripped 5 bases from V and 0 bases from J, with 15 bases between. CDR1 is SGHTA, CDR2 FQGTGA, per germline. In nucleotides, the CDR3 is TGTGCCAGCAGCCCCCGGATAGCGGCTAGCACAGATACGCAGTATTTT. This sequence encodes CASSPRIAASTDTQYF.

CDR3 amino acids: CASSPRDRGNEKLFF. CDR3 DNA: TGCGCCAGCAGCCCTCGGGACAGAGGAAATGAAAAACTGTTTTTT. The chain combines TRBV4-3 with TRBJ1-4; 7 bases match TRBD1. Germline V gives CDR1 LGHNA, CDR2 YSLEER. V gave up 4 bases and J gave up 5 bases; unmatched junction bases: 7. This CDR3 is 15 amino acids long.

The chain combines TRBV25-1 with TRBJ2-7; 9 bases match TRBD1. This CDR3 comprises 15 residues. Germline V gives CDR1 MGHDK, CDR2 SYGVNS. The V and J ends lost 4 bases and 5 bases, in that order; junction bases with no gene match: 9. CDR3 in DNA: TGTGCCAGCAGTGCCCGGGGACAGGGCAAAGACGAGCAGTACTTC. This translates into CASSARGQGKDEQYF.

The chain uses TRBV18 and TRBJ2-7; possible D gene TRBD1, 5 bases. Germline-derived CDR1 and CDR2 are KGHSH and LQKENI. Trimming shortened V by 1 base and J by 7 bases, and 11 bases separated the two germline ends. The CDR3 is 13 amino acids. In DNA, the CDR3 is TGTGCCAGCTCACCACAGCCCCAGGGAGAGCAGTACTTC. Residues: CASSPQPQGEQYF.

The chain employs TRBV19 and TRBJ1-1; D possibly corresponds to TRBD1 (5 bases). The ends were cut back, 6 bases at V and 4 bases at J, with 15 bases in the middle. There are 14 residues in the CDR3. Germline CDR1 and CDR2: LNHDA and SQIVND (reference sequence). The CDR3 bases are TGTGCCAGTAGAGGGTACGGGGGGGGCACTGAAGCTTTCTTT. It specifies CASRGYGGGTEAFF. Complete variable domain (other parts from reference TRBV19 and TRBJ1-1): DGGITQSPKYLFRKEGQNVTLSCEQNLNHDAMYWYRQDPGQGLRLIYYSQIVNDFQKGDIAEGYSVSREKKESFPLTVTSAQKNPTAFYLCASRGYGGGTEAFFGQGTRLTVV.

This rearrangement joins TRBV9 to TRBJ2-3, with 10 bases aligning to TRBD2. Germline V gives CDR1 SGDLS, CDR2 YYNGEE. The CDR3 sequence is 16 residues long. Trimming at V came to 3 bases and at J to 1 base, leaving 5 bases not matched to a gene. The CDR3 is CASSGPLAGGTDTQYF. The CDR3 DNA is TGTGCCAGCAGCGGTCCGCTAGCGGGAGGCACAGATACGCAGTATTTT.

The V call is TRBV5-8, the J call TRBJ2-7; 9 nucleotides align to TRBD1. The CDR3 length is 14 residues. Germline V gene data show CDR1 as SGHTS and CDR2 as YDEGEE. The J segment lost 2 bases and the V segment lost 3 bases, leaving 3 bases of the junction unmatched. The CDR3 DNA reads as TGTGCCAGCAGCTCTCGGACAGGGGCCTACGAGCAGTACTTC. This sequence encodes CASSSRTGAYEQYF.

The rearrangement links TRBV2 to TRBJ1-2, with D tentatively TRBD1 (6 bases). Germline assignment: CDR1 SNHLY and CDR2 FYNNEI. V lost 7 bases and J 3 bases, leaving 21 bases between the germline ends. There are 16 residues in the CDR3. This CDR3 is CASMRRLRTADYGYTF. CDR3 nucleotide sequence: TGTGCCAGCATGAGAAGGCTACGGACAGCCGACTATGGCTACACCTTC.

V usage is TRBV5-5 and J usage is TRBJ2-2, with 7 bases fitting TRBD1. J gave up 3 bases and V 3 bases, and 11 bases lay outside the gene matches. The CDR3 sequence is 17 residues long. Germline loops: CDR1 SGHKS, CDR2 YYEKEE (reference sequence). The CDR3 loop is CASSSRRQGRDTGELFF. The CDR3 region has the DNA TGTGCCAGCAGCTCACGGAGACAGGGAAGGGACACCGGGGAGCTGTTTTTT. Filled out from reference TRBV5-5 and TRBJ2-2, the complete variable domain reads DAGVTQSPTHLIKTRGQQVTLRCSPISGHKSVSWYQQVLGQGPQFIFQYYEKEERGRGNFPDRFSARQFPNYSSELNVNALLLGDSALYLCASSSRRQGRDTGELFFGEGSRLTVL.

The CDR3 DNA is TGTGCCAGCAGCGTAGACTCCGGCAGGGGGCCCTATGGCTACACCTTC. It yields the protein CASSVDSGRGPYGYTF. The chain recombines TRBV9 with TRBJ1-2, with 8 bases fitting TRBD1. V lost 0 bases, J lost 4 bases, and 8 bases stayed unmatched. The germline V gene has CDR1 SGDLS and CDR2 YYNGEE. The CDR3 has 16 amino acids.

The J gene is TRBJ2-1, the V gene TRBV4-2; 7 bases align to TRBD2. V lost 7 bases, J lost 5 bases, and 11 bases stayed unmatched. The CDR3 totals 15 residues. CDR1 LGHNA and CDR2 YNFKEQ come from the germline V gene. The CDR3: CASTQSGTADNEQFF. CDR3 coding DNA: TGTGCCAGCACCCAGAGCGGGACGGCAGACAATGAGCAGTTCTTC.

The rearrangement joins TRBV29-1 to TRBJ2-7; the match to TRBD1 covers 8 bases. CDR1 and CDR2 from the germline V gene are SQVTM and ANQGSEA. The CDR3 length is 13 residues. Losses at the gene ends were 5 bases for V and 0 bases for J; bases not matched to a gene: 3. The CDR3 reads CSVLTGASYEQYF. CDR3 coding DNA: TGCAGCGTTCTGACAGGGGCCTCCTACGAGCAGTACTTC.

The CDR3 here is CASSFRTDRSAEAFF. For the CDR3, the DNA is TGTGCCAGTAGTTTTCGCACCGATCGGTCCGCTGAAGCTTTCTTT. This chain uses TRBV19 with TRBJ1-1; the D is unclear. The length of the CDR3 is 15 residues. Germline lookup yields CDR1 LNHDA and CDR2 SQIVND (reference sequence). The V end lost 5 bases, the J end lost 6 bases, and 19 bases lay between the germline ends.

This chain uses TRBV5-5 with TRBJ1-3; D perhaps matches TRBD1 (6 bases). The CDR3 extends over 14 amino acids. The V end was cut by 3 bases, the J end by 2 bases, with 9 bases between. Germline values: CDR1 SGHKS, CDR2 YYEKEE (reference sequence). As DNA, the CDR3 is TGTGCCAGCAGCTCGGCAGGGGCTGGAAACACCATATATTTT. Its translation: CASSSAGAGNTIYF.

The J gene is TRBJ1-1, the V gene TRBV27; 8 positions agree with TRBD1. CDR1 and CDR2 from the germline V gene are MNHEY and SMNVEV (reference sequence). Trimming took 6 bases from V and 4 from J; bases not matched to a gene: 13. The CDR3 length is 16 residues. CDR3 DNA: TGTGCCAGCAGCCGGAATTTGGACAGGGTCCCCACTGAAGCTTTCTTT. Translating it yields CASSRNLDRVPTEAFF.